The sequence of this T cell receptor beta chain was determined in a study of primary melanoma T cells and metastatic recurrence. CDR3 length: 14 residues. The germline V and J ends were trimmed by 0 bases and 3 bases, with 9 bases remaining between them. Assay used: immunoSEQ multiplex PCR; TCRdb lists only in-frame clones, some missing. Counted here are about 170 clones, just under 70% occurring once; the ten biggest clones make up approximately 15%. By proportion, this clone is hyperexpanded. The V and J genes are TRBV23-1 and TRBJ2-7, with D uncertain. TRBV23-1 is annotated as an ORF whose role is uncertain. The origin of this receptor is a human donor with melanoma. Sequences were obtained from melanoma tumor tissue. The CDR3 DNA reads as TGCGCCAGCAGTCAATCGGTAATAAGCTACGAGCAGTACTTC. It specifies CASSQSVISYEQYF.